The next 29 T cell receptor beta chains were all read from a single sample in a study of CD8 T cells in Susac syndrome (dated by TCRdb to between 2018 and 2021). The method was the immunoSEQ multiplex PCR assay. RNA was extracted with the RNeasy kit and about 0.5 to 1 ug was reverse transcribed using random hexamers. TCRdb handled the public reads itself, with Q25 trimming in fastp and clone calling in MiXCR, and kept productive beta chains. CDR3 protein sequences are deduplicated, and each keeps its most common genes and DNA. This sample lists around 180,000 distinct CDR3 sequences; approximately 94% were detected once. 0.12% of the sample is in the top ten clones. Input material: CD4+ T cells from PBMCs. The origin of the receptors is a human donor with Susac syndrome.

The genes are TRBV11-2 and TRBJ1-4; D remains ambiguous. The CDR3 totals 13 residues. Per the germline V gene, CDR1 is SGHAT and CDR2 is FQNNGV. Trimming removed 6 bases from V and 2 bases from J, with 7 bases in between. CDR3 bases: TGTGCCAGCAGACGGACTACTAATGAAAAACTGTTTTTT. Encoded protein: CASRRTTNEKLFF. The full variable domain, rest sourced from reference TRBV11-2 and TRBJ1-4, is EAGVAQSPRYKIIEKRQSVAFWCNPISGHATLYWYQQILGQGPKLLIQFQNNGVVDDSQLPKDRFSAERLKGVDSTLKIQPAKLEDSAVYLCASRRTTNEKLFFGSGTQLSVL.

The CDR3 protein is CAIGLGQEQFF. The CDR3 bases are TGTGCCATCGGGCTTGGACAAGAGCAGTTCTTC. The chain recombines TRBV10-3 with TRBJ2-1, with TRBD1 as a possible D gene (5 bases). In germline, CDR1 is ENHRY, CDR2 SYGVKD. The CDR3 totals 11 residues. Trimming cost V 8 bases and J 10 bases, with 12 bases left between them.

The chain is built from TRBV7-2 and TRBJ2-5; D not certain. The CDR3 is 11 residues long. The V gene's germline CDR1 is SGHTA and CDR2 FQGNSA. V lost 5 bases and J lost 5, with 6 bases in between. The DNA of the CDR3 is TGTGCCAGCAGCCCCTCGGAGACCCAGTACTTC. It encodes CASSPSETQYF. Looking up the rest from reference TRBV7-2 and TRBJ2-5 gives the full variable domain: GAGVSQSPSNKVTEKGKDVELRCDPISGHTALYWYRQSLGQGLEFLIYFQGNSAPDKSGLPSDRFSAERTGGSVSTLTIQRTQQEDSAVYLCASSPSETQYFGPGTRLLVL.

This clonotype was seen only once. This chain connects TRBV3-1 to TRBJ2-3; possibly TRBD2 for D (7 bases). Germline assignment: CDR1 LGHDT and CDR2 YNNKEL (reference sequence). V lost 4 bases, J lost 4 bases, and 18 bases lay in between. The CDR3 is 16 amino acids. CDR3 nucleotide sequence: TGTGCCAGCAGCCTCCTTGGGGGGGGGCCGGCAGATACGCAGTATTTT. This sequence encodes CASSLLGGGPADTQYF.

V usage is TRBV12-3 or TRBV12-4 and J usage is TRBJ2-1; 12 bases map to TRBD2. This CDR3 has 15 residues. Trimming removed 3 bases from V and 7 bases from J; junction bases left unmatched: 4. CDR3 loop: CASSFPSGGANEQFF. The CDR3 region has the DNA TGTGCCAGCAGTTTCCCTAGCGGGGGGGCGAATGAGCAGTTCTTC.

V is TRBV5-8 and J is TRBJ2-1; perhaps TRBD2 as D (6 bases). The CDR3 length is 15 residues. Germline V gene lookup returns CDR1 SGHTS and CDR2 YDEGEE. Trimming removed 4 bases from V and 3 bases from J, with 14 bases in between. CDR3 amino acids: CASSPKGSGYNEQFF. For the CDR3, the DNA is TGTGCCAGCAGCCCCAAGGGTAGCGGCTACAATGAGCAGTTCTTC.

A remark on this clonotype: The junction departs from the called germline gene at one end, perhaps through a read error. The chain carries TRBV20-1 and TRBJ2-7; a weak D match, TRBD1 (6 bases). CDR1 DFQATT and CDR2 SNEGSKA come from the germline V gene (reference sequence). The CDR3 covers 13 residues. CDR3 nucleotides: TGCAGTGCTAGGGCCCAGGGGATATCTCGGTCCCTCTTC. It specifies CSARAQGISRSLF.

The CDR3 sequence is CATSAGLAGDTDTQYF. In DNA form, the CDR3 reads TGTGCCACCAGTGCGGGACTAGCGGGGGACACAGATACGCAGTATTTT. The chain has TRBV24-1 and TRBJ2-3; 14 nucleotides match TRBD2. V trimming: 5 bases; J trimming: 2 bases; junction bases outside the gene matches: 2. Per the germline V gene, CDR1 is KGHDR and CDR2 is SFDVKD. This CDR3 is 16 amino acids long.

The chain couples TRBV18 to TRBJ2-5; perhaps D is TRBD1 or TRBD2 (6 bases each). V was cut by 3 bases and J by 2 bases, with 13 bases left in between. The V gene's germline CDR1 is KGHSH and CDR2 LQKENI. The CDR3 covers 15 residues. CDR3 nucleotide sequence: TGTGCCAGCTCACCCCGACTAGGGGGTCAAGAGACCCAGTACTTC. Translated: CASSPRLGGQETQYF.

The rearrangement uses TRBV27 and TRBJ2-1; 8 bases align to TRBD1. The CDR3 loop spans 12 amino acids. Trimming cost V 4 bases and J 10 bases; bases outside gene matches: 3. CDR1 MNHEY and CDR2 SMNVEV come from the germline V gene (reference sequence). This chain's CDR3 is CASSSRDREQFF. In nucleotides, the CDR3 is TGTGCCAGCAGTTCCCGGGACAGGGAGCAGTTCTTC.

The chain joins TRBV3-1 to TRBJ2-5; perhaps TRBD2 as D (5 bases). The CDR3 consists of 14 residues. Germline V gene lookup returns CDR1 LGHDT and CDR2 YNNKEL (reference sequence). Deletions cut 6 bases from V and 5 bases from J, with 16 bases between. The CDR3 nucleotides are TGTGCCAGCAGGCCTACTAGTTACGTGGAGACCCAGTACTTC. Its translation: CASRPTSYVETQYF.

This clonotype showed up just once. This chain connects TRBV20-1 to TRBJ2-5; D is tentatively TRBD1 or TRBD2 (5 bases each). Germline V gene data show CDR1 as DFQATT and CDR2 as SNEGSKA (reference sequence). The CDR3 totals 15 residues. The ends were cut back, 0 bases at V and 2 bases at J, with 13 bases in the middle. The CDR3 nucleotides read TGCAGTGCTAGAGATGTGGGACGGATACAAGAGACCCAGTACTTC. Translation gives CSARDVGRIQETQYF.

This chain uses TRBV2 with TRBJ2-3; 8 bases align to TRBD2. Germline assignment: CDR1 SNHLY and CDR2 FYNNEI. The CDR3 extends over 15 amino acids. V shed 5 bases and J 1 base; nucleotides not matched to a gene: 5. The CDR3 protein is CASSSAGDRTDTQYF. CDR3 sequence (DNA): TGTGCCAGCAGTTCAGCGGGGGACCGCACAGATACGCAGTATTTT. Filled out from reference TRBV2 and TRBJ2-3, the complete variable domain reads EPEVTQTPSHQVTQMGQEVILRCVPISNHLYFYWYRQILGQKVEFLVSFYNNEISEKSEIFDDQFSVERPDGSNFTLKIRSTKLEDSAMYFCASSSAGDRTDTQYFGPGTRLTVL.

This clonotype has only one observation. The chain has TRBV9 and TRBJ2-3; D not resolved. V lost 0 bases to trimming and J lost 2 bases, with 4 bases between them. This CDR3 comprises 13 residues. Germline CDR1 is SGDLS and CDR2 is YYNGEE. CDR3 bases: TGTGCCAGCAGCGTAGCTTACACAGATACGCAGTATTTT. Translation gives CASSVAYTDTQYF. The whole variable domain, remainder taken from reference TRBV9 and TRBJ2-3, is DSGVTQTPKHLITATGQRVTLRCSPRSGDLSVYWYQQSLDQGLQFLIQYYNGEERAKGNILERFSAQQFPDLHSELNLSSLELGDSALYFCASSVAYTDTQYFGPGTRLTVL.

This clonotype was seen once. The chain employs TRBV20-1 and TRBJ2-7; D gene unclear. Germline CDR1 is DFQATT and CDR2 is SNEGSKA (reference sequence). The CDR3 consists of 13 residues. V dropped 0 bases and J dropped 0 bases, with 6 bases sitting between them. The CDR3: CSARDPYSYEQYF. The CDR3 bases are TGCAGTGCTAGAGATCCCTACTCCTACGAGCAGTACTTC.

The chain employs TRBV5-4 and TRBJ1-3, with D maybe TRBD1 (5 bases). CDR1 is SGHNT, CDR2 YYREEE, per germline (reference sequence). The length of the CDR3 is 16 residues. V lost 2 bases, J lost 0 bases, and 12 bases lay in between. The CDR3 loop reads CASSFGASFSGNTIYF. DNA for the CDR3: TGTGCCAGCAGCTTTGGGGCCTCCTTCTCTGGAAACACCATATATTTT. The entire variable domain, with the rest obtained from reference TRBV5-4 and TRBJ1-3, is as follows: ETGVTQSPTHLIKTRGQQVTLRCSSQSGHNTVSWYQQALGQGPQFIFQYYREEENGRGNFPPRFSGLQFPNYSSELNVNALELDDSALYLCASSFGASFSGNTIYFGEGSWLTVV.

The chain is built from TRBV7-2 and TRBJ2-7, with D possibly TRBD2 on 5 matching bases. There are 10 residues in the CDR3. With 1 base removed from V and 12 bases from J, the gap between germline ends came to 7 bases. Germline V lookup: CDR1 SGHTA, CDR2 FQGNSA. The CDR3 DNA is TGTGCCAGCAGCTTAGTGGCGGGGTACTTC. Its translation is CASSLVAGYF.

The chain has TRBV20-1 and TRBJ1-5, with no clear D. The CDR3 sequence is 16 residues long. V was pared by 0 bases and J by 1 base, with 13 bases between. Looked up from germline, CDR1 is DFQATT and CDR2 is SNEGSKA (reference sequence). Here the CDR3 DNA reads TGCAGTGCTAGAGATCGAGAGGGCGGGAGCAATCAGCCCCAGCATTTT. Translating gives CSARDREGGSNQPQHF.

The rearrangement links TRBV6-2 or TRBV6-3 to TRBJ2-5; D is possibly TRBD1 or TRBD2 (6 bases each). The germline CDR1 and CDR2 sequences are MNHEY and SVGEGT. With 7 bases removed from V and 4 bases from J, the gap between germline ends came to 13 bases. This CDR3 comprises 13 residues. The CDR3 DNA reads as TGTGCCAGCAACAGAGGGGGGATAGAGACCCAGTACTTC. Protein product: CASNRGGIETQYF.

The chain uses TRBV15 and TRBJ1-5; no reliable D call. The V gene lost 6 bases and the J gene lost 1 base, with 7 bases spanning the gap. The CDR3 has 13 amino acids. Germline V gene sequence: CDR1 LNHNV, CDR2 YYDKDF (reference sequence). The CDR3 DNA sequence: TGTGCCACCAGTCGGAGGAGCAATCAGCCCCAGCATTTT. It encodes CATSRRSNQPQHF.

Only one count was recorded for this clonotype. The chain combines TRBV14 with TRBJ2-1, with a tentative D call TRBD2 (6 bases). V was trimmed by 7 bases and J by 7 bases, leaving 11 bases between them. Germline V gene sequence: CDR1 SGHDN, CDR2 FVKESK. The CDR3 totals 12 residues. The chain's CDR3 is CASNRGRNEQFF. Written as DNA, the CDR3 is TGTGCCAGCAACAGAGGGAGGAATGAGCAGTTCTTC. Drawing the rest from reference TRBV14 and TRBJ2-1, the complete variable domain is EAGVTQFPSHSVIEKGQTVTLRCDPISGHDNLYWYRRVMGKEIKFLLHFVKESKQDESGMPNNRFLAERTGGTYSTLKVQPAELEDSGVYFCASNRGRNEQFFGPGTRLTVL.

The V and J genes are TRBV7-9 and TRBJ1-6; D gene unclear. Trimming left V 1 base short and J 0 bases short, with 10 bases between. This CDR3 comprises 17 residues. Germline assignment: CDR1 SEHNR and CDR2 FQNEAQ (reference sequence). Here the CDR3 reads CASSLGQMSSYNSPLHF. The CDR3 bases are TGTGCCAGCAGCTTAGGCCAGATGAGCTCCTATAATTCACCCCTCCACTTT.

This chain connects TRBV6-2 or TRBV6-3 to TRBJ2-5; 12 bases line up with TRBD1. With 6 bases clipped from V and 5 bases from J, the junction kept 7 bases outside the gene matches. The CDR3 contains 15 residues. In germline, CDR1 is MNHEY, CDR2 SVGEGT. CDR3 nucleotides: TGTGCCAGCAGCCCCGGGACAGGGGGCCGGGAGACCCAGTACTTC. Its protein is CASSPGTGGRETQYF.

This clonotype was seen just once. This sequence joins TRBV6-1 and TRBJ1-4; 11 bases match TRBD1. From germline, CDR1 is MNHNS and CDR2 SASEGT. With V trimmed by 5 bases and J by 7 bases, 9 bases remained unmatched. CDR3 size: 16 residues. Written as DNA, the CDR3 is TGTGCCAGCAGTCCCGGACAGGGGGCGATCGGTGAAAAACTGTTTTTT. Residues: CASSPGQGAIGEKLFF.

The rearrangement links TRBV23-1 to TRBJ1-1; no firm D call. TRBV23-1 is an ORF; its function is uncertain. The CDR3 is made up of 13 amino acids. Between the trimmed V and J ends, which lost 3 bases and 4 bases, there was a span of 9 bases. CDR3 in amino acids: CASSQSLGTEAFF. The DNA of the CDR3 is TGCGCCAGCAGTCAGTCCTTGGGCACTGAAGCTTTCTTT.

The genes are TRBV2 and TRBJ2-3; 9 nucleotides line up with TRBD2. Trimming cost V 3 bases and J 4 bases; bases outside gene matches: 5. CDR1 and CDR2 from the germline V gene are SNHLY and FYNNEI. The CDR3 sequence is 15 residues long. The CDR3: CASSDERGVSDTQYF. As DNA, the CDR3 is TGTGCCAGCAGTGACGAGCGGGGGGTATCAGATACGCAGTATTTT.

The chain carries TRBV5-1 and TRBJ2-3; 9 bases map to TRBD1. The length of the CDR3 is 15 residues. V lost 3 bases, J lost 6 bases, and 8 bases stayed unmatched. Germline CDR1 is SGHRS and CDR2 is YFSETQ. CDR3: CASSSRDRVSDTQYF. CDR3 in DNA: TGCGCCAGCAGCTCCCGGGACAGGGTATCTGATACGCAGTATTTT.

In this sample, this clonotype turned up once. The chain joins TRBV4-2 to TRBJ2-5, with 8 nucleotides matching TRBD2. The CDR3 has 16 amino acids. After removal of 4 bases from V and 1 base from J, the junction contained 8 bases not matched to a gene. Per the germline V gene, CDR1 is LGHNA and CDR2 is YNFKEQ. The CDR3 loop reads CASSLNPLAVQETQYF. The CDR3 region has the DNA TGTGCCAGCAGCCTTAACCCACTAGCGGTCCAAGAGACCCAGTACTTC.

V is TRBV12-5 and J is TRBJ1-1; D unresolved. The CDR3 has 13 amino acids. Germline assignment: CDR1 LGHNT and CDR2 FRNRAP. V lost 1 base to trimming and J lost 5 bases, with 8 bases between them. CDR3 sequence: CASGLEIWTEAFF. CDR3 DNA sequence: TGTGCTAGTGGTTTGGAGATATGGACTGAAGCTTTCTTT. Variable domain in full (rest from reference TRBV12-5 and TRBJ1-1): DARVTQTPRHKVTEMGQEVTMRCQPILGHNTVFWYRQTMMQGLELLAYFRNRAPLDDSGMPKDRFSAEMPDATLATLKIQPSEPRDSAVYFCASGLEIWTEAFFGQGTRLTVV.